This paragraph covers one T cell receptor (beta chain) sequence. Its antigen is as yet unknown. There are 11 residues in the CDR3. Germline V CDR1 and CDR2: MNHEY, SMNVEV (reference sequence). The V end lost 7 bases, the J end lost 5 bases, and 6 bases lay between the germline ends. Libraries were prepared by immunoSEQ multiplex PCR; TCRdb keeps only in-frame clonotypes and omits some of them. The data show about 70,000 clones, 90% seen once. These data belong to a study of graft-versus-host responses after intestinal transplantation. The overall study: Grafts that recipients had were multivisceral, liver-intestinal, or isolated intestinal transplants. Recipients uniformly received anti-thymocyte globulin induction, followed by tacrolimus and steroids for approximately 3 years. Study conclusions and caveats: An association linked early post-transplant HvG declines with peak circulating GvH clone levels. Recipient marrow showed GvH clones, some seen first in ileum or blood.

Source: unstimulated CD8+ T cells sorted from spleen or lymph node cells, taken before intestinal transplant. The receptor's source is a human donor who received an intestinal transplant. The rearrangement uses TRBV27 and TRBJ2-1, with D unclear. The CDR3 spells CASTANNEQFF. CDR3 coding DNA: TGTGCCAGCACCGCGAACAATGAGCAGTTCTTC.